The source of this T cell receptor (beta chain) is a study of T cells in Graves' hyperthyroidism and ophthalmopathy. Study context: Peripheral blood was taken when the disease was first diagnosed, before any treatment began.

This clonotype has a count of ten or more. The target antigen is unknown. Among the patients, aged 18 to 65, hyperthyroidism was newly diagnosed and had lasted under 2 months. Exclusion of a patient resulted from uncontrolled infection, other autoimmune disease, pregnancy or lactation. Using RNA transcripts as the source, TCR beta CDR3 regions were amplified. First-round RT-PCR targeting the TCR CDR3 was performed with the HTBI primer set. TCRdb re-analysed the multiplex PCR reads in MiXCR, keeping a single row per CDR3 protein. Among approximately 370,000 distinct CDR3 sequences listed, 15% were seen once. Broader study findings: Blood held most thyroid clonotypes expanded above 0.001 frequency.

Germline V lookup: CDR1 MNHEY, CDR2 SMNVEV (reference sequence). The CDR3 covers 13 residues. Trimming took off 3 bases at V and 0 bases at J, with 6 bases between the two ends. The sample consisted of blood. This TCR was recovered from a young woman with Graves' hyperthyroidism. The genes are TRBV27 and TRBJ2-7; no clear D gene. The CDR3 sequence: CASSFAASYEQYF. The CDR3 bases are TGTGCCAGCAGTTTTGCAGCCTCCTACGAGCAGTACTTC.